The 31 T cell receptor beta chains listed next were all sequenced from one sample in a study of cytomegalovirus exposure and HLA in healthy donors. The PCR employed 60 Vbeta primers together with 13 Jbeta primers. The table came from immunoSEQ multiplex PCR; TCRdb's copy has only in-frame clones and leaves some out. The table includes some 90,000 clones, 70% to 80% detected once. Sequences were obtained from PBMCs. These TCRs come from a man aged 25 to 40 in good health and CMV-seronegative.

The J gene is TRBJ1-1, the V gene TRBV15; the D gene is possibly TRBD1 (6 bases). The V gene lost 1 base and the J gene lost 2 bases, with 14 bases spanning the gap. The CDR3 extends over 16 amino acids. Germline V gene data show CDR1 as LNHNV and CDR2 as YYDKDF (reference sequence). The CDR3 here is CATSRGTVTGNTEAFF. In DNA, the CDR3 is TGTGCCACCAGCAGAGGGACAGTAACAGGCAACACTGAAGCTTTCTTT.

CDR3 DNA: TGTGCCAGCAGCCGGGGGATTGACAGGGGCGGGGCTGAAGCTTTCTTT. Translating it yields CASSRGIDRGGAEAFF. The chain links TRBV9 to TRBJ1-1; 8 bases are a match to TRBD1. Germline CDR1 reads SGDLS; CDR2 reads YYNGEE. This CDR3 contains 16 residues. Germline trimming cut 4 bases from V and 6 bases from J; bases unmatched to any gene: 14.

A few counts support this clone. The CDR3 here is CASSPTGGRDEQYF. The CDR3 DNA follows: TGCGCCAGCAGCCCGACAGGGGGGAGGGACGAGCAGTACTTC. The V call is TRBV4-3, the J call TRBJ2-7, with TRBD1 matching over 9 bases. The V and J ends lost 4 bases and 5 bases, in that order; junction bases with no gene match: 6. Germline CDR1 and CDR2: LGHNA and YSLEER. CDR3 length: 14 amino acids.

The chain couples TRBV2 to TRBJ1-5; possibly TRBD1 for D (5 bases). Germline assignment: CDR1 SNHLY and CDR2 FYNNEI. The CDR3 totals 13 residues. The V and J ends lost 6 bases and 9 bases respectively, with 15 bases between them. In DNA form, the CDR3 reads TGTGCCAGCAGAGACAGAGCCATGGGGCCCCAGCATTTT. Its protein product is CASRDRAMGPQHF. Together with reference TRBV2 and TRBJ1-5, the CDR3 gives the full variable domain: EPEVTQTPSHQVTQMGQEVILRCVPISNHLYFYWYRQILGQKVEFLVSFYNNEISEKSEIFDDQFSVERPDGSNFTLKIRSTKLEDSAMYFCASRDRAMGPQHFGDGTRLSIL.

This clone has more than one count but fewer than ten. This sequence joins TRBV6-6 and TRBJ2-5; the match to TRBD2 covers 11 bases. Germline trimming cut 8 bases from V and 6 bases from J; bases unmatched to any gene: 14. The CDR3 runs 16 residues. From germline, CDR1 is MNHNY and CDR2 SVGAGI (reference sequence). This CDR3 reads CASCGLAGERSKTQYF. CDR3 DNA sequence: TGTGCCAGCTGCGGACTAGCGGGTGAGCGATCCAAGACCCAGTACTTC.

This clone showed up just once. The chain links TRBV6-5 to TRBJ2-7; 8 bases map to TRBD1. V was pared by 2 bases and J by 4 bases, with 10 bases of the junction left unmatched. Germline-derived CDR1 and CDR2 are MNHEY and SVGAGI. This CDR3 comprises 16 residues. CDR3 nucleotides: TGTGCCAGCAGTTACAGATTTGGACAGGGTTTATACGAGCAGTACTTC. Translating gives CASSYRFGQGLYEQYF.

V is TRBV9 and J is TRBJ1-2; a possible D gene is TRBD1 (5 bases). The V end lost 0 bases, the J end lost 6 bases, and 12 bases lay between the germline ends. This CDR3 contains 14 residues. Germline values: CDR1 SGDLS, CDR2 YYNGEE. The CDR3 DNA reads as TGTGCCAGCAGCGTAGGGGGCGGATCGGATGGCTACACCTTC. It encodes CASSVGGGSDGYTF.

The chain couples TRBV4-1 to TRBJ1-2; perhaps TRBD1 as D (6 bases). CDR3 length equals 15 residues. V shed 1 base and J shed 2 bases, with 11 bases lying between them. The germline CDR1 and CDR2 sequences are MGHRA and YSYEKL. The CDR3 sequence: CASSQVVGANYGYTF. The CDR3 DNA is TGCGCCAGCAGCCAAGTGGTGGGGGCGAACTATGGCTACACCTTC.

This clone appeared a single time. As DNA, the CDR3 is TGTGCCAGCATCATACAGGGGAACTATGGCTACACCTTC. It is translated as CASIIQGNYGYTF. The chain is built from TRBV7-2 and TRBJ1-2; 7 bases are a match to TRBD1. CDR3 size: 13 residues. V gave up 7 bases and J gave up 2 bases; unmatched junction bases: 4. Germline CDR1 is SGHTA and CDR2 is FQGNSA. The full variable domain, with the rest looked up from reference TRBV7-2 and TRBJ1-2, is GAGVSQSPSNKVTEKGKDVELRCDPISGHTALYWYRQSLGQGLEFLIYFQGNSAPDKSGLPSDRFSAERTGGSVSTLTIQRTQQEDSAVYLCASIIQGNYGYTFGSGTRLTVV.

The gene calls are TRBV7-8 and TRBJ1-1; TRBD1 matches at 9 bases. CDR1 and CDR2 (germline): SGHVS, FQNEAQ. This CDR3 has 15 amino acids. Unmatched junction bases numbered 5, after V lost 1 base and J lost 5 bases. CDR3 loop: CASSLETGGGTEAFF. The CDR3 DNA is TGTGCCAGCAGCTTAGAGACAGGGGGAGGAACTGAAGCTTTCTTT. Complete variable domain (other parts from reference TRBV7-8 and TRBJ1-1): GAGVSQSPRYKVAKRGQDVALRCDPISGHVSLFWYQQALGQGPEFLTYFQNEAQLDKSGLPSDRFFAERPEGSVSTLKIQRTQQEDSAVYLCASSLETGGGTEAFFGQGTRLTVV.

The rearrangement links TRBV15 to TRBJ2-7, with D perhaps matching TRBD1 (6 bases). V lost 1 base to trimming and J lost 6 bases, with 10 bases between them. From germline, CDR1 is LNHNV and CDR2 YYDKDF (reference sequence). The CDR3 is made up of 13 amino acids. Here the CDR3 reads CATSRAGAGEQYF. The CDR3 DNA follows: TGTGCCACCAGCAGAGCAGGGGCGGGCGAGCAGTACTTC.

The rearrangement joins TRBV9 to TRBJ2-7, with D maybe TRBD1 (5 bases). Germline CDR1 is SGDLS and CDR2 is YYNGEE. This CDR3 has 14 residues. V was cut by 0 bases and J by 2 bases, with 9 bases left in between. The DNA of the CDR3 is TGTGCCAGCAGCGTAGGATCAGGGCCCTACGAGCAGTACTTC. This sequence encodes CASSVGSGPYEQYF.

This chain joins TRBV29-1 and TRBJ1-1; D is unclear. CDR3 length: 13 residues. Germline V CDR1 and CDR2: SQVTM, ANQGSEA. The V gene lost 2 bases and the J gene lost 0 bases, with 7 bases spanning the gap. CDR3 sequence: CSVETEMNTEAFF. The CDR3, as DNA: TGCAGCGTTGAAACAGAGATGAACACTGAAGCTTTCTTT.

V and J are TRBV9 and TRBJ1-6, with D hard to call. This CDR3 region has 15 residues. Germline assignment: CDR1 SGDLS and CDR2 YYNGEE. The V and J ends lost 0 bases and 6 bases respectively, with 10 bases between them. The CDR3 protein is CASSVGVGINSPLHF. In DNA, the CDR3 is TGTGCCAGCAGCGTAGGGGTGGGCATTAATTCACCCCTCCACTTT. Complete variable domain (other parts from reference TRBV9 and TRBJ1-6): DSGVTQTPKHLITATGQRVTLRCSPRSGDLSVYWYQQSLDQGLQFLIQYYNGEERAKGNILERFSAQQFPDLHSELNLSSLELGDSALYFCASSVGVGINSPLHFGNGTRLTVT.

This clone was seen a single time. The same CDR3 arises from other DNA sequences in this sample as well. The CDR3: CATSNPGRGANTEAFF. CDR3 in DNA: TGTGCCACCAGCAACCCCGGTCGGGGGGCGAACACTGAAGCTTTCTTT. The chain links TRBV15 to TRBJ1-1, with D possibly being TRBD1 (6 bases). The V gene's germline CDR1 is LNHNV and CDR2 YYDKDF (reference sequence). The germline V and J ends were trimmed by 4 bases and 1 base, with 16 bases remaining between them. The CDR3 sequence is 16 residues long. Together with reference TRBV15 and TRBJ1-1, the CDR3 gives the full variable domain: DAMVIQNPRYQVTQFGKPVTLSCSQTLNHNVMYWYQQKSSQAPKLLFHYYDKDFNNEADTPDNFQSRRPNTSFCFLDIRSPGLGDTAMYLCATSNPGRGANTEAFFGQGTRLTVV.

This chain joins TRBV19 and TRBJ1-3; TRBD1 aligns across 8 bases. The V gene end was trimmed by 7 bases and the J gene end by 0 bases; junction bases not matched to a gene: 11. From germline, CDR1 is LNHDA and CDR2 SQIVND (reference sequence). The CDR3 is made up of 17 amino acids. The CDR3 loop reads CASTDPGQGLSGNTIYF. For the CDR3, the DNA is TGTGCCAGTACCGATCCCGGACAGGGCCTCTCTGGAAACACCATATATTTT.

This clone has just a few counts. This CDR3 reads CSVVIGGTPEAFF. The DNA of the CDR3 is TGCAGCGTTGTAATAGGAGGGACCCCTGAAGCTTTCTTT. This chain connects TRBV29-1 to TRBJ1-1, with a tentative D call TRBD1 (5 bases). V was shortened by 4 bases and J by 6 bases, with 15 bases between the two germline ends. Germline V gene lookup returns CDR1 SQVTM and CDR2 ANQGSEA. The CDR3 extends over 13 amino acids.

This chain uses TRBV29-1 with TRBJ1-2; D unresolved. The germline V and J ends were trimmed by 7 bases and 4 bases, with 19 bases remaining between them. The CDR3 is 14 amino acids. Germline V lookup: CDR1 SQVTM, CDR2 ANQGSEA. CDR3 coding DNA: TGCAGCGCTAGACTCCAGAGCCGCTTCTATGGCTACACCTTC. It is translated as CSARLQSRFYGYTF.

The genes are TRBV5-4 and TRBJ2-3, with D perhaps matching TRBD1 (5 bases). V was cut by 0 bases and J by 4 bases, with 18 bases left in between. The CDR3 is 17 residues long. Germline CDR1 and CDR2: SGHNT and YYREEE (reference sequence). CDR3 DNA sequence: TGTGCCAGCAGCTTGGGACGAATCATTGAAGGGGCAGATACGCAGTATTTT. Translated, it gives CASSLGRIIEGADTQYF.

J is TRBJ1-6 and V is TRBV7-9, with no clear D. Trimming shortened V by 2 bases and J by 7 bases, and 12 bases separated the two germline ends. Germline V gene data show CDR1 as SEHNR and CDR2 as FQNEAQ (reference sequence). The CDR3 has 15 residues. The CDR3 protein is CASSLKTAGNSPLHF. Here the CDR3 DNA reads TGTGCCAGCAGCTTAAAGACGGCGGGAAATTCACCCCTCCACTTT. The whole variable domain, remainder taken from reference TRBV7-9 and TRBJ1-6, is DTGVSQNPRHKITKRGQNVTFRCDPISEHNRLYWYRQTLGQGPEFLTYFQNEAQLEKSRLLSDRFSAERPKGSFSTLEIQRTEQGDSAMYLCASSLKTAGNSPLHFGNGTRLTVT.

The chain is built from TRBV5-6 and TRBJ1-1; TRBD1 is a possible D gene (5 bases). This CDR3 comprises 15 residues. Germline V lookup: CDR1 SGHDT, CDR2 YYEEEE. Between the trimmed V and J ends, which lost 0 bases and 0 bases, there was a span of 9 bases. The CDR3 nucleotides are TGTGCCAGCAGCTTGGTTCAGGGAATGAACACTGAAGCTTTCTTT. Protein product: CASSLVQGMNTEAFF.

This clone appeared a few times. CDR3 DNA: TGTGCCAGCAGTGAAGACCGGGGGTACGAGCAGTACGTC. It specifies CASSEDRGYEQYV. The rearrangement uses TRBV6-5 and TRBJ2-7, with a tentative D call TRBD2 (6 bases). CDR1 is MNHEY, CDR2 SVGAGI, per germline. V dropped 5 bases and J dropped 4 bases, with 12 bases sitting between them. The CDR3 is 13 amino acids.

V usage is TRBV5-1 and J usage is TRBJ2-7, with TRBD2 matching over 9 bases. The CDR3 contains 17 residues. In germline, CDR1 is SGHRS, CDR2 YFSETQ. The V gene end was trimmed by 8 bases and the J gene end by 0 bases; junction bases not matched to a gene: 15. The DNA of the CDR3 is TGCGCCAGACCTAGGACTAGCGCCTCGTCGCACTCCTACGAGCAGTACGTC. It is translated as CARPRTSASSHSYEQYV.

This clone was found a few times. The chain recombines TRBV9 with TRBJ2-3; 11 bases are a match to TRBD2. V lost 0 bases, J lost 1 base, and 4 bases stayed unmatched. There are 17 residues in the CDR3. Germline V gene data show CDR1 as SGDLS and CDR2 as YYNGEE. CDR3 region: CASSVGIAGGGTDTQYF. For the CDR3, the DNA is TGTGCCAGCAGCGTAGGGATAGCGGGAGGGGGCACAGATACGCAGTATTTT. Filled out from reference TRBV9 and TRBJ2-3, the complete variable domain reads DSGVTQTPKHLITATGQRVTLRCSPRSGDLSVYWYQQSLDQGLQFLIQYYNGEERAKGNILERFSAQQFPDLHSELNLSSLELGDSALYFCASSVGIAGGGTDTQYFGPGTRLTVL.

V is TRBV7-3 and J is TRBJ2-1; 9 positions agree with TRBD2. V lost 5 bases, J lost 4 bases, and 9 bases stayed unmatched. Germline V gene data show CDR1 as SGHTA and CDR2 as FQGTGA. This CDR3 spans 16 amino acids. The CDR3 region is CASSLRLAGGYNEQFF. The CDR3 DNA reads as TGTGCCAGCAGCCTCCGGTTGGCGGGAGGGTACAATGAGCAGTTCTTC.

In this sample, this clone turned up a few times. The chain employs TRBV6-1 and TRBJ1-1, with D unclear. Trimming removed 2 bases from V and 4 bases from J, with 14 bases in between. CDR3 length equals 15 residues. The germline gives CDR1 MNHNS, CDR2 SASEGT. CDR3 coding DNA: TGTGCCAGCAGTGAAATTTCCCCGCCCGGCACTGAAGCTTTCTTT. It yields the protein CASSEISPPGTEAFF.

The chain carries TRBV19 and TRBJ1-1; 7 positions match TRBD1. The trim removed 5 bases at V and 1 base at J, leaving 13 bases unmatched. The CDR3 has 17 amino acids. Germline CDR1 LNHDA, CDR2 SQIVND (reference sequence). The CDR3 DNA reads as TGTGCCAGTAGTCTCAGGGGGAGTACCTCTACGAACACTGAAGCTTTCTTT. Translation gives CASSLRGSTSTNTEAFF.

This clone occurred a few times. The chain uses TRBV5-6 and TRBJ1-4; D remains unclear. The V end lost 3 bases, the J end lost 6 bases, and 6 bases lay between the germline ends. The CDR3 sequence is 12 residues long. Per the germline V gene, CDR1 is SGHDT and CDR2 is YYEEEE. The CDR3 DNA is TGTGCCAGCAGCTCGGACTATGAAAAACTGTTTTTT. It encodes CASSSDYEKLFF.

Comments on this clone: The sample holds other DNA sequences that translate to the same CDR3. This chain connects TRBV5-1 to TRBJ2-5; D possibly corresponds to TRBD2 (6 bases). Trimming removed 0 bases at V and 2 bases at J, with 8 bases between. Germline lookup yields CDR1 SGHRS and CDR2 YFSETQ. CDR3 length: 14 residues. The CDR3 bases are TGCGCCAGCAGCTTGGGTCGGGGGCAAGAGACCCAGTACTTC. It encodes CASSLGRGQETQYF.

This clone was picked up one time. The V and J genes are TRBV6-5 and TRBJ2-5; the match to TRBD1 covers 8 bases. V gave up 1 base and J gave up 5 bases; unmatched junction bases: 9. In germline, CDR1 is MNHEY, CDR2 SVGAGI. This CDR3 is built from 16 residues. CDR3 sequence: CASSYLSRGQRETQYF. In nucleotides, the CDR3 is TGTGCCAGCAGTTACTTAAGCAGGGGGCAAAGGGAGACCCAGTACTTC.

J is TRBJ2-6 and V is TRBV2; 9 positions match TRBD1. V lost 6 bases and J lost 4; bases outside the gene matches: 4. Germline V lookup: CDR1 SNHLY, CDR2 FYNNEI. The length of the CDR3 is 15 residues. The CDR3 loop reads CASRPDRGGANVLTF. CDR3 DNA sequence: TGTGCCAGCAGACCTGACAGGGGGGGGGCCAACGTCCTGACTTTC.